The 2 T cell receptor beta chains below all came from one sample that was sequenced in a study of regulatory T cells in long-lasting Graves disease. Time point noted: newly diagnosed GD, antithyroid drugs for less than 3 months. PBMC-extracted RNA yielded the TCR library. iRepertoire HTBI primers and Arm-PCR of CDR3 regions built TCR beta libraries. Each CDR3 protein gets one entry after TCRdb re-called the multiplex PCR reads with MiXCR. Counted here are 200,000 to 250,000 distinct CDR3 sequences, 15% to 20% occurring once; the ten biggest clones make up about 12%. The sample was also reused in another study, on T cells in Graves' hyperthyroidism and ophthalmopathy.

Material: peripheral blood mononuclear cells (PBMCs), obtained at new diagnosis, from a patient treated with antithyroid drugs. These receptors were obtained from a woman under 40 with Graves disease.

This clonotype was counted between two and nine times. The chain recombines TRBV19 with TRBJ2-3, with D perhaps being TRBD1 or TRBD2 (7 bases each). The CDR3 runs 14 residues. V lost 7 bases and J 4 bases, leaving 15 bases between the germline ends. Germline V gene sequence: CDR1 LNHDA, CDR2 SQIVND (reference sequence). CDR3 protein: CASTRGGAADTQYF. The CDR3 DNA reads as TGTGCCAGTACCAGGGGGGGAGCGGCAGATACGCAGTATTTT. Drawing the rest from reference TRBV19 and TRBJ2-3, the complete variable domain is DGGITQSPKYLFRKEGQNVTLSCEQNLNHDAMYWYRQDPGQGLRLIYYSQIVNDFQKGDIAEGYSVSREKKESFPLTVTSAQKNPTAFYLCASTRGGAADTQYFGPGTRLTVL.

Here the CDR3 DNA reads TGTGCCACCAGGGCGGGGGGCTCCTACAATGAGCAGTTCTTC. Protein product: CATRAGGSYNEQFF. The chain employs TRBV15 and TRBJ2-1; 8 bases are a match to TRBD2. With 6 bases clipped from V and 0 bases from J, the junction kept 1 base outside the gene matches. The germline V gene has CDR1 LNHNV and CDR2 YYDKDF (reference sequence). The CDR3 has 14 amino acids.